The T cell receptor beta chain described here comes from a study of T cells in Graves' hyperthyroidism and ophthalmopathy. The source material, RNA transcripts, was used to amplify TCR beta CDR3 regions. A first-round RT-PCR of the TCR CDR3 used the HTBI primer set. One entry per CDR3 protein results from TCRdb running MiXCR on the multiplex PCR reads. The sample yields roughly 300,000 distinct CDR3 sequences, about 20% seen once. CDR3 length: 14 amino acids. Germline V CDR1 and CDR2: ENHRY, SYGVKD. The J segment lost 9 bases and the V segment lost 7 bases, leaving 7 bases of the junction unmatched. This clonotype was obtained from a woman in her 50s with Graves' hyperthyroidism. Sequencing was performed on blood. The chain recombines TRBV10-3 with TRBJ2-1, with TRBD2 identical over 12 bases. This CDR3 is CAIKTTSGSGEQFF. The CDR3 DNA reads as TGTGCCATCAAAACGACTAGCGGGAGTGGTGAGCAGTTCTTC.